One sample yielded the 2 T cell receptor beta chains listed below, sequenced in a study of T cell responses to AZD1222 COVID-19 vaccine (dated by TCRdb to about 2021). The time point label on this specimen signifies: about 28 days (+/-7) after the second vaccine dose. The library was produced with the immunoSEQ multiplex PCR assay. TCRdb stores this immuneACCESS table with in-frame sequences only. Part of the clones is absent; in the studies checked, under half of the shortfall reflects unresolved V genes, and no reason is known for the rest. For this sample there are 75,000 to 85,000 clones; roughly 90% appear just once. The ten biggest clones cover 1.2% to 1.5% of the sample. The material was peripheral blood, obtained 28 days after the second AZD1222 dose. The origin of the receptors is an adult who received the AZD1222 COVID-19 vaccine.

The chain carries TRBV18 and TRBJ2-7; 7 bases agree with TRBD1. Germline CDR1 and CDR2: KGHSH and LQKENI. This CDR3 has 15 amino acids. V lost 3 bases, J lost 3 bases, and 8 bases stayed unmatched. CDR3 in DNA: TGTGCCAGCTCACCGGGACAGCCGATAGGCTACGAGCAGTACTTC. It codes for CASSPGQPIGYEQYF.

The rearrangement uses TRBV30 and TRBJ1-1; D uncertain. The CDR3 is 15 amino acids. The ends were cut back, 3 bases at V and 3 bases at J, with 17 bases in the middle. The germline V gene has CDR1 GTSNPN and CDR2 SVGIG (reference sequence). CDR3 sequence (DNA): TGTGCCTGGAGAGGCGCCGCCACAGTGGACACTGAAGCTTTCTTT. Its protein is CAWRGAATVDTEAFF.